A single TCR beta chain is shown here with its context. These data come from a study of control samples from healthy donors and cancer patients. CDR3 length: 15 residues. In germline, CDR1 is MNHNY, CDR2 SVGAGI (reference sequence). V shed 2 bases and J shed 0 bases, with 10 bases lying between them. Repertoires were generated with immunoSEQ multiplex PCR, while TCRdb's copy carries only in-frame clones and drops some. The sample records around 180,000 clones, 88% being singletons. The chain combines TRBV6-6 with TRBJ2-5; the D gene is possibly TRBD1 (6 bases). The clonotype originates from a woman aged 25 to 39 in good health. Sample: blood. CDR3 sequence reads: CASSYGQTNQETQYF. CDR3 in DNA: TGTGCCAGCAGTTACGGACAGACCAACCAAGAGACCCAGTACTTC.